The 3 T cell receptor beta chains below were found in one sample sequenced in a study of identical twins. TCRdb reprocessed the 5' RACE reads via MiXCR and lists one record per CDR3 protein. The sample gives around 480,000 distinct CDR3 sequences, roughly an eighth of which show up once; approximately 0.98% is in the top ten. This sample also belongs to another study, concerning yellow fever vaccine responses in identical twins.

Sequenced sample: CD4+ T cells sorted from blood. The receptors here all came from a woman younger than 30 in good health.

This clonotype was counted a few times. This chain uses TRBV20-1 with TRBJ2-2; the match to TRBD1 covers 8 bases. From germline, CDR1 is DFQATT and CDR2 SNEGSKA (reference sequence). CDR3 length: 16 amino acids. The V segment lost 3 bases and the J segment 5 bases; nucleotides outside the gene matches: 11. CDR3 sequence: CSASRLRTGSTGELFF. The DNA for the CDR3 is TGCAGTGCTAGCCGACTCCGGACAGGGTCGACCGGGGAGCTGTTTTTT.

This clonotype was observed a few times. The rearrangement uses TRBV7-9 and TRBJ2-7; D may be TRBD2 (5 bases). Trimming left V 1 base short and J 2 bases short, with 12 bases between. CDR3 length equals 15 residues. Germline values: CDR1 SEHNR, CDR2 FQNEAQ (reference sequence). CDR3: CASSLGPGSPYEQYF. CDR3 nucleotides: TGTGCCAGCAGCTTAGGGCCGGGATCGCCCTACGAGCAGTACTTC.

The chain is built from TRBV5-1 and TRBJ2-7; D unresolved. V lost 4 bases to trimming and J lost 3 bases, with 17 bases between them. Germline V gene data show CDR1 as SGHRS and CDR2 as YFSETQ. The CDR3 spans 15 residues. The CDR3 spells CASSLRAFPYYEQYF. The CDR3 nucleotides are TGCGCCAGCAGCCTCCGGGCCTTCCCTTACTACGAGCAGTACTTC.